This T cell receptor (beta chain) was recovered during a study of T cell repertoires in cytomegalovirus infection. On the study more broadly: It can be stated that public TCR beta signatures indicated CMV infection as well as a matching HLA type. General study results and limits: The ex vivo response showed dominance by HLA-C-restricted CMV-specific TCR beta clonotypes.

The CDR3 contains 16 residues. Germline V gene lookup returns CDR1 MDHEN and CDR2 SYDVKM. Trimming cost V 3 bases and J 2 bases, with 15 bases left between them. About this clonotype: What it recognizes is unknown.

TCRdb reanalysed the reads using MiXCR and keeps one entry per CDR3 protein. The data contain 150,000 to 160,000 distinct CDR3 sequences, about a quarter of them seen just once; the ten biggest clones take up approximately 11%. This TCR derives from a human donor in good health (CMV status not recorded). Some clones in this sample may be carry-over from other donors' samples. The rearrangement joins TRBV28 to TRBJ2-3; D is unresolved. The sample consisted of PBMCs. The CDR3: CASSLVSGINTDTQYF. The CDR3 nucleotides are TGTGCCAGCAGTTTGGTATCTGGCATTAACACAGATACGCAGTATTTT.